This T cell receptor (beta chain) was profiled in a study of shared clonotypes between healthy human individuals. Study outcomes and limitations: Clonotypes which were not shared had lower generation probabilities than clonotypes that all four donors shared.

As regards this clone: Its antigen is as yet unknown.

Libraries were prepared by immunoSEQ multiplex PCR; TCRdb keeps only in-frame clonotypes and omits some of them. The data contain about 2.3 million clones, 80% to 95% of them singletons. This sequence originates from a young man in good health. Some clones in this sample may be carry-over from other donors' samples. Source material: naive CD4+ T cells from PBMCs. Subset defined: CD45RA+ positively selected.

This CDR3 reads CASSLGIVAYGYTF. Here the CDR3 DNA reads TGCGCCAGCAGCTTGGGAATAGTGGCATATGGCTACACCTTC. This sequence joins TRBV5-1 and TRBJ1-2; D not certain. Trimming pared 0 bases from V and 5 bases from J, leaving 11 bases between. The CDR3 covers 14 residues. Germline CDR1 is SGHRS and CDR2 is YFSETQ.